This record covers a single T cell receptor beta chain. This record belongs to a study of tumor-infiltrating lymphocytes in primary liver carcinoma. From unsorted bulk tissue weighing 20-30 mg, DNA and RNA were co-extracted. The input was 500 ng total RNA; TCR beta cDNA was made from it with a constant-region primer. Three-round nested multiplex PCR performed with slightly modified ARM-PCR produced the TCR beta libraries. It was with TRBV1-TRBV30 forward primers and a C-beta reverse primer that the first two PCR rounds were run, at 10 to 11 cycles each. Via MiXCR, TCRdb re-called the multiplex PCR reads, giving one row per CDR3 protein. The table shows more than 70,000 distinct CDR3 sequences, with 60% to 75% occurring only once. J lost 3 bases, V lost 0 bases, and 5 bases had no gene match. The CDR3 has 15 residues. CDR1 and CDR2 (germline): MNHEY, SVGAGI.

The chain employs TRBV6-5 and TRBJ2-7; 7 bases agree with TRBD1. Sequencing input: liver tumor tissue from sampling region 1. Subset described: tumor region T1, superior pole. This receptor was identified in a man aged 35 to 55 with primary liver carcinoma and hepatitis B virus infection. CDR3 nucleotide sequence: TGTGCCAGCAGTTACTCGGGACGACAGGGCTACGAGCAGTACTTC. It yields the protein CASSYSGRQGYEQYF.